What follows describes a single TCR beta chain. Its antigen remains unidentified. This entry comes from a study of OX40 agonist ivuxolimab in advanced cancers. Study overall: Ivuxolimab was delivered to patients intravenously every 2 weeks at doses spanning 0.01 to 10 mg/kg. The group had a mean age of about 64 years, ranged from 23 to 79, and was approximately 81% male.

Libraries were prepared by immunoSEQ multiplex PCR; TCRdb keeps only in-frame clonotypes and omits some of them. The sample has about 83,000 clones, more than 70% seen once. The length of the CDR3 is 13 residues. Looked up from germline, CDR1 is SGHAT and CDR2 is FQNNGV. The V end lost 3 bases, the J end lost 1 base, and 6 bases lay between the germline ends. Study observations and caveats: The study did not work out the antigen specificity of the expanded peripheral T cells. The mean number of expanded clones was higher in CD8+ T cells than in CD4+.

The starting material was CD4+ or CD8+ T cells sorted from blood, obtained in a trial of the OX40 agonist ivuxolimab. This chain joins TRBV11-2 and TRBJ1-1; unclear D gene. This TCR was sampled from an adult with an advanced solid tumor such as melanoma, head and neck, liver or kidney cancer. CDR3 residues: CASSFERNTEAFF. The DNA of the CDR3 is TGTGCCAGCAGCTTCGAGAGGAACACTGAAGCTTTCTTT.